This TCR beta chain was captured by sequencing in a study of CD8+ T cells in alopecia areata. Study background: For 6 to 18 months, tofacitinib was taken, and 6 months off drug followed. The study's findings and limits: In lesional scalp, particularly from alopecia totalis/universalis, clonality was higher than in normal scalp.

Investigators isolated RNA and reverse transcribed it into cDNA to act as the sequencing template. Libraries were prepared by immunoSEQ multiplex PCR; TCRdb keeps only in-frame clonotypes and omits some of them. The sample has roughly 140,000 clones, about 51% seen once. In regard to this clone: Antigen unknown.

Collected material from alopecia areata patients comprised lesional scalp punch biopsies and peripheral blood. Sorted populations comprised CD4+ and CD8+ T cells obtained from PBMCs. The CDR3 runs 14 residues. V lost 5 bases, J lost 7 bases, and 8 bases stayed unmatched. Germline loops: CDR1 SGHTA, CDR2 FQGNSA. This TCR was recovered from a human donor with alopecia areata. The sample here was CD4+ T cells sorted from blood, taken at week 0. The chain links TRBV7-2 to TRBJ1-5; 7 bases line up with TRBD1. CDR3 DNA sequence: TGTGCCAGCAGCAGAACAGGGGCTTCGCAGCCCCAGCATTTT. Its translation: CASSRTGASQPQHF.